A single sample gave rise to the 30 T cell receptor beta chains below, sequenced in a study of cytomegalovirus exposure and HLA in healthy donors. This PCR relied on a set of 60 Vbeta primers and 13 Jbeta primers. Profiled with immunoSEQ multiplex PCR; TCRdb holds only in-frame clones, not every one. The sample yields 140,000 to 150,000 clones, around four fifths seen once. Material: PBMCs. Receptors were obtained from a male donor in good health and CMV-seronegative.

Only a few counts were recorded for this clone. J is TRBJ2-7 and V is TRBV10-3, with 14 bases aligning to TRBD2. Germline V gene lookup returns CDR1 ENHRY and CDR2 SYGVKD. V was clipped by 3 bases and J by 6 bases; unmatched bases: 10. The CDR3 totals 17 residues. Written as DNA, the CDR3 is TGTGCCATCAGTGACCCAAGACTAGCGGGAGGGGCGGCCGAGCAGTACTTC. Its protein is CAISDPRLAGGAAEQYF.

The sample holds a few counts of this clone. V usage is TRBV7-3 and J usage is TRBJ2-2; 11 bases are a match to TRBD2. The germline V gene encodes CDR1 SGHTA and CDR2 FQGTGA. The CDR3 has 17 amino acids. The trim removed 5 bases at V and 1 base at J, leaving 6 bases unmatched. The DNA of the CDR3 is TGTGCCAGCAGCGGGCATGGACTAGCGGGGAACACCGGGGAGCTGTTTTTT. Its protein is CASSGHGLAGNTGELFF.

This CDR3 is CASSLYGEFYGYTF. DNA of the CDR3: TGTGCCAGCAGTTTATACGGGGAATTCTATGGCTACACCTTC. V usage is TRBV28 and J usage is TRBJ1-2; no reliable D call. Germline lookup yields CDR1 MDHEN and CDR2 SYDVKM. The CDR3 extends over 14 amino acids. Trimming removed 1 base from V and 4 bases from J, with 10 bases in between.

V is TRBV9 and J is TRBJ1-2; no firm D call. CDR3 length: 11 amino acids. Germline CDR1 SGDLS, CDR2 YYNGEE. Between the trimmed V and J ends, which lost 3 bases and 5 bases, there was a span of 5 bases. CDR3 amino acids: CASSASYGYTF. The CDR3 nucleotides are TGTGCCAGCAGCGCCTCGTATGGCTACACCTTC.

The CDR3 is CASSLPRTGGASYNEQFF. CDR3 nucleotide sequence: TGTGCCAGCAGTTTACCCCGGACAGGGGGCGCCTCCTACAATGAGCAGTTCTTC. The chain is built from TRBV28 and TRBJ2-1, with 11 bases lining up with TRBD1. V trimming: 2 bases; J trimming: 0 bases; junction bases outside the gene matches: 6. Germline assignment: CDR1 MDHEN and CDR2 SYDVKM. The CDR3 is 18 amino acids.

The chain links TRBV6-1 to TRBJ1-1; TRBD1 agrees at 7 bases. Per germline, CDR1 MNHNS and CDR2 SASEGT. This CDR3 has 15 residues. After removal of 2 bases from V and 6 bases from J, the junction contained 9 bases not matched to a gene. Written as DNA, the CDR3 is TGTGCCAGCAGTGAAAGACAGACAGGGTTCGCTGAAGCTTTCTTT. This translates into CASSERQTGFAEAFF.

This chain joins TRBV4-2 and TRBJ2-2, with D maybe TRBD2 (5 bases). V was cut by 0 bases and J by 1 base, with 9 bases left in between. CDR3 length: 16 amino acids. The V gene's germline CDR1 is LGHNA and CDR2 YNFKEQ. CDR3 nucleotide sequence: TGTGCCAGCAGCCAAGATCGGACTTTGAACACCGGGGAGCTGTTTTTT. Protein sequence: CASSQDRTLNTGELFF.

The chain couples TRBV19 to TRBJ1-4; no clear D. Trimming left V 3 bases short and J 8 bases short, with 16 bases between. Germline CDR1 and CDR2: LNHDA and SQIVND (reference sequence). The CDR3 runs 15 residues. In DNA form, the CDR3 reads TGTGCCAGTAGTATGGACTCTTGGGTGGAGGAAAAACTGTTTTTT. It specifies CASSMDSWVEEKLFF.

The chain couples TRBV6-6 to TRBJ1-2; 7 bases agree with TRBD1. Germline assignment: CDR1 MNHNY and CDR2 SVGAGI (reference sequence). J was trimmed by 3 bases and V by 7 bases; bases with no gene match: 2. The CDR3 runs 12 residues. The DNA of the CDR3 is TGTGCCAGCATTGACAGGGACTATGGCTACACCTTC. As protein: CASIDRDYGYTF.

This clone showed up just once. The rearrangement links TRBV5-1 to TRBJ2-6, with 8 bases matching TRBD2. The CDR3 totals 20 residues. Trimming cost V 4 bases and J 2 bases; bases outside gene matches: 17. Germline lookup yields CDR1 SGHRS and CDR2 YFSETQ. The CDR3 sequence is CASSPEGPAGVLAGANVLTF. As DNA, the CDR3 is TGCGCCAGCAGCCCAGAAGGCCCAGCGGGAGTCTTAGCTGGGGCCAACGTCCTGACTTTC.

Only a few counts were recorded for this clone. The chain uses TRBV6-1 and TRBJ2-5, with D tentatively TRBD1 (6 bases). Germline V lookup: CDR1 MNHNS, CDR2 SASEGT. The CDR3 length is 18 residues. Trimming shortened V by 4 bases and J by 5 bases, and 26 bases separated the two germline ends. As DNA, the CDR3 is TGTGCCAGCAGTGGGGTTTCGGGTAGACAGGCCCCGGGGGAGACCCAGTACTTC. Its translation is CASSGVSGRQAPGETQYF.

This chain joins TRBV5-4 and TRBJ2-7; the match to TRBD2 covers 8 bases. This CDR3 region has 14 residues. With 3 bases clipped from V and 4 bases from J, the junction kept 6 bases outside the gene matches. Germline CDR1 SGHNT, CDR2 YYREEE (reference sequence). CDR3 in DNA: TGTGCCAGCAGCTACGGGACTAGTGGTTACGAGCAGTACTTC. It encodes CASSYGTSGYEQYF.

The chain recombines TRBV4-2 with TRBJ1-2; a weak D match, TRBD1 (5 bases). Trimming removed 1 base at V and 0 bases at J, with 12 bases between. Germline CDR1 LGHNA, CDR2 YNFKEQ. The CDR3 covers 16 residues. Here the CDR3 reads CASSQGLGGTNYGYTF. Written as DNA, the CDR3 is TGTGCCAGCAGCCAAGGCTTGGGGGGTACTAACTATGGCTACACCTTC.

The rearrangement joins TRBV27 to TRBJ2-7; 8 nucleotides line up with TRBD1. The CDR3 has 14 amino acids. Germline assignment: CDR1 MNHEY and CDR2 SMNVEV (reference sequence). J lost 2 bases, V lost 5 bases, and 5 bases had no gene match. CDR3: CASSPLTGAYEQYF. CDR3 nucleotide sequence: TGTGCCAGCAGTCCGTTGACAGGGGCCTACGAGCAGTACTTC.

The genes are TRBV5-1 and TRBJ1-2; D is perhaps TRBD1 (5 bases). The CDR3 extends over 17 amino acids. Trimming stripped 2 bases from V and 3 bases from J, with 20 bases between. CDR1 SGHRS and CDR2 YFSETQ come from the germline V gene. The CDR3 here is CASSLSRFGGSDYGYTF. The CDR3 DNA reads as TGCGCCAGCAGCTTAAGCCGGTTCGGGGGAAGTGACTATGGCTACACCTTC.

The chain combines TRBV28 with TRBJ2-7, with D perhaps TRBD1 (6 bases). V lost 3 bases, J lost 0 bases, and 9 bases lay in between. The CDR3 is 14 residues long. The germline V gene encodes CDR1 MDHEN and CDR2 SYDVKM. CDR3 sequence reads: CASSFPGASYEQYF. Written as DNA, the CDR3 is TGTGCCAGCAGTTTTCCAGGGGCCTCCTACGAGCAGTACTTC.

The J gene is TRBJ1-1, the V gene TRBV5-6; TRBD1 aligns across 7 bases. Losses at the gene ends were 4 bases for V and 0 bases for J; bases not matched to a gene: 3. Germline V gene sequence: CDR1 SGHDT, CDR2 YYEEEE. This CDR3 is 14 amino acids long. Written as DNA, the CDR3 is TGTGCCAGCAGCCCAGGACAGGTGAACACTGAAGCTTTCTTT. It encodes CASSPGQVNTEAFF.

J is TRBJ2-7 and V is TRBV5-5, with D possibly matching TRBD2 (5 bases). From germline, CDR1 is SGHKS and CDR2 YYEKEE (reference sequence). This CDR3 has 15 residues. V was trimmed by 5 bases and J by 3 bases, leaving 18 bases between them. The CDR3 bases are TGTGCCAGCAGGGTGACTAAAGCAGTAAACTACGAGCAGTACTTC. Translation: CASRVTKAVNYEQYF.

The rearrangement links TRBV2 to TRBJ1-2; 7 nucleotides line up with TRBD1. Per germline, CDR1 SNHLY and CDR2 FYNNEI. The CDR3 is 14 amino acids. V shed 5 bases and J 2 bases; nucleotides not matched to a gene: 5. The CDR3 spells CASSTGVLNYGYTF. CDR3 bases: TGTGCCAGCAGTACAGGGGTGTTGAACTATGGCTACACCTTC.

V is TRBV9 and J is TRBJ2-5, with TRBD2 as a possible D gene (5 bases). From germline, CDR1 is SGDLS and CDR2 YYNGEE. V was pared by 4 bases and J by 2 bases, with 21 bases between. The CDR3 is made up of 17 amino acids. The CDR3: CASSPSRGVGLQETQYF. The CDR3 DNA is TGTGCCAGCAGCCCCTCCCGGGGTGTTGGGTTACAAGAGACCCAGTACTTC.

V and J are TRBV9 and TRBJ2-2; the match to TRBD1 covers 8 bases. V lost 4 bases to trimming and J lost 13 bases; unmatched junction nucleotides: 18. This CDR3 spans 16 amino acids. Germline CDR1 is SGDLS and CDR2 is YYNGEE. The CDR3 bases are TGTGCCAGCAGCACTTCCGAGACAGGGGTAGTAGACGGGCTGTTTTTT. It codes for CASSTSETGVVDGLFF.

The chain recombines TRBV27 with TRBJ2-7; D is possibly TRBD2 (5 bases). The CDR3 extends over 13 amino acids. The V and J ends lost 3 bases and 5 bases respectively, with 11 bases between them. The germline CDR1 and CDR2 sequences are MNHEY and SMNVEV (reference sequence). The CDR3 here is CASSFSLAHEQYF. CDR3 nucleotides: TGTGCCAGCAGTTTTAGCCTAGCCCACGAGCAGTACTTC.

The rearrangement uses TRBV19 and TRBJ2-1; perhaps TRBD1 as D (6 bases). The CDR3 loop spans 14 amino acids. Germline CDR1 LNHDA, CDR2 SQIVND (reference sequence). Between the trimmed V and J ends, which lost 0 bases and 8 bases, there was a span of 11 bases. The CDR3 nucleotides are TGTGCCAGTAGTATAGACAGGGGTTCGGATGAGCAGTTCTTC. Protein: CASSIDRGSDEQFF.

The CDR3 nucleotides read TGTGCCAGCAGGAGACTAGCGGGGGGCCAAGAGACCCAGTACTTC. This sequence encodes CASRRLAGGQETQYF. The chain employs TRBV2 and TRBJ2-5; 13 bases are a match to TRBD2. This CDR3 spans 15 amino acids. The germline gives CDR1 SNHLY, CDR2 FYNNEI. The J segment lost 1 base and the V segment lost 6 bases, leaving 2 bases of the junction unmatched.

V usage is TRBV28 and J usage is TRBJ2-5, with 11 bases matching TRBD2. CDR1 is MDHEN and CDR2 is SYDVKM in the germline V gene. Trimming at V came to 3 bases and at J to 5 bases, leaving 8 bases not matched to a gene. The CDR3 runs to 16 residues. CDR3 protein: CASSLLSSGRSETQYF. CDR3 DNA sequence: TGTGCCAGCAGTTTGTTGTCTAGCGGGAGGTCGGAGACCCAGTACTTC.

The chain employs TRBV10-2 and TRBJ2-3, with a possible D match to TRBD2 (5 bases). Looked up from germline, CDR1 is WSHSY and CDR2 is SAAADI. There are 14 residues in the CDR3. The ends were cut back, 2 bases at V and 2 bases at J, with 8 bases in the middle. The CDR3 nucleotides are TGCGCCAGCAGTGAGCCGGGATTCACAGATACGCAGTATTTT. The encoded protein is CASSEPGFTDTQYF.

The chain joins TRBV6-4 to TRBJ2-2; D perhaps matches TRBD1 (5 bases). The germline gives CDR1 MRHNA, CDR2 SNTAGT. The CDR3 is 12 amino acids. Trimming left V 5 bases short and J 6 bases short, with 7 bases between. This CDR3 is CASSPRAGELFF. The DNA of the CDR3 is TGTGCCAGCAGTCCCAGGGCCGGGGAGCTGTTTTTT.

CDR3 DNA sequence: TGCAGCGTTGAACTTAGCGCACAGTACAATGAGCAGTTCTTC. Translation: CSVELSAQYNEQFF. The chain employs TRBV29-1 and TRBJ2-1; a weak D match, TRBD2 (5 bases). The CDR3 is 14 amino acids. In germline, CDR1 is SQVTM, CDR2 ANQGSEA. Trimming shortened V by 2 bases and J by 4 bases, and 12 bases separated the two germline ends.

Only one count was recorded for this clone. This chain uses TRBV19 with TRBJ1-5; 12 nucleotides line up with TRBD1. Germline CDR1 LNHDA, CDR2 SQIVND (reference sequence). The CDR3 sequence is 15 residues long. The V segment lost 1 base and the J segment 5 bases; nucleotides outside the gene matches: 0. The CDR3 sequence is CASSIGDRGHQPQHF. In nucleotides, the CDR3 is TGTGCCAGTAGTATAGGGGACAGGGGGCATCAGCCCCAGCATTTT. Full variable domain (outside the CDR3, taken from reference TRBV19 and TRBJ1-5): DGGITQSPKYLFRKEGQNVTLSCEQNLNHDAMYWYRQDPGQGLRLIYYSQIVNDFQKGDIAEGYSVSREKKESFPLTVTSAQKNPTAFYLCASSIGDRGHQPQHFGDGTRLSIL.

The chain has TRBV9 and TRBJ2-3, with 12 bases fitting TRBD2. Germline V CDR1 and CDR2: SGDLS, YYNGEE. The ends lost 3 bases at V and 5 bases at J; junction bases unmatched: 7. The CDR3 runs to 16 residues. The CDR3 region has the DNA TGTGCCAGCAGCGATTCTAGCGGGGGGGCGGGAGATACGCAGTATTTT. It encodes CASSDSSGGAGDTQYF.